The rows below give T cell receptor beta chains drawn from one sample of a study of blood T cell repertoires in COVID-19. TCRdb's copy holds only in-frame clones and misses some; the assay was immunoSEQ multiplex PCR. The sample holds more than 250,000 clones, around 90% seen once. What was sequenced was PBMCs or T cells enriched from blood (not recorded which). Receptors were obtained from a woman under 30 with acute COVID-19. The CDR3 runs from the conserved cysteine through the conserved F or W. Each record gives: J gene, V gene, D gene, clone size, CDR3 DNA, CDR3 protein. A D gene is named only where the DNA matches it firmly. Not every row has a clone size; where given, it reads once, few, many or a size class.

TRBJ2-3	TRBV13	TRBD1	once	TGTGCCAGCAGCAACCCCGGGACAGGGGGTACCACAGATACGCAGTATTTT	CASSNPGTGGTTDTQYF
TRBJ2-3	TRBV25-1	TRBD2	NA	TGTGCCAGCAGTGAGACGGGAGGTCCGGATACGCAGTATTTT	CASSETGGPDTQYF
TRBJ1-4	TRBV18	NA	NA	TGTGCCAGCTCACCACCGGGCAGTCCAAATGAAAAACTGTTTTTT	CASSPPGSPNEKLFF
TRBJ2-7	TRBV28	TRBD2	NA	TGTGCCAGCAGTTTAGGAACTAGCGGGAGAGGATACGAGCAGTACTTC	CASSLGTSGRGYEQYF
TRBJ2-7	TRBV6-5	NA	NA	TGTGCCACACACCCTACAGGAGCTTCTGACTACGAGCAGTACTTC	CATHPTGASDYEQYF
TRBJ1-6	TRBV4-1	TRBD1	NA	TGCGCCAGCAGCCAAGATCGGACAGGCTCCGACTCCTATAATTCACCCCTCCACTTT	CASSQDRTGSDSYNSPLHF
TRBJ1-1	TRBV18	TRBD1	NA	TGTGCCAGCTCACGACAGGGGGCGGAAGCTTTCTTT	CASSRQGAEAFF
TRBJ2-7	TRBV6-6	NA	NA	TGTGCCAGCAGTTACTCTCGACGGGGGAGCTCCTACGAGCAGTACTTC	CASSYSRRGSSYEQYF
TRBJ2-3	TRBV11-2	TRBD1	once	TGTGCCAGCAGGGGCCTACAGGGGGCGAACACAGATACGCAGTATTTT	CASRGLQGANTDTQYF
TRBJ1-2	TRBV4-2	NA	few	TGTGCCAGCAGCCGAGACCGAGGGGGGGATAACTATGGCTACACCTTC	CASSRDRGGDNYGYTF
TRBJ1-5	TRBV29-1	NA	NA	TGCAGCGTTGAATCAGATAGCAATCAGCCCCAGCATTTT	CSVESDSNQPQHF
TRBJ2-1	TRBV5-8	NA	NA	TGTGCCAGCAGCCAAAGACTAGATTACTACAATGAGCAGTTCTTC	CASSQRLDYYNEQFF
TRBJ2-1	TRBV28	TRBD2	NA	TGTGCCACCATAGCGGGAGGGTTCCACAATGAGCAGTTCTTC	CATIAGGFHNEQFF
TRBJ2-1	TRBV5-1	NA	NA	TGCGCCAGCAGCTCATGGTACGGTGAGCAGTTCTTC	CASSSWYGEQFF
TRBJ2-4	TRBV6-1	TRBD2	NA	TGTGCCAGCAGTGAACAGTCAGGCGGGAGAGCCAAAAACATTCAGTACTTC	CASSEQSGGRAKNIQYF
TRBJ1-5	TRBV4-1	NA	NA	TGCGCCAGCAGCCAAGATTTTAAAAGACTGATCAATCAGCCCCAGCATTTT	CASSQDFKRLINQPQHF
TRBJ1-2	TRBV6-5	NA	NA	TGTGCCAGCAGTTATTTTGGAGGGGAGGGGTCTGGCTACACCTTC	CASSYFGGEGSGYTF
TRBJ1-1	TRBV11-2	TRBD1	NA	TGTGCCAGCAGCTTGGGACAGTGGGGTTCGTCTTTCTTT	CASSLGQWGSSFF
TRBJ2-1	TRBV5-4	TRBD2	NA	TGTGCCAGCAGCTTGCCAAATAGCGGGACCACCTACAATGAGCAGTTCTTC	CASSLPNSGTTYNEQFF
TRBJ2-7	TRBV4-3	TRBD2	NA	TGCGCCAGCAGCGCAGGACTAGCGGGCCACTACGAGCAGTACTTC	CASSAGLAGHYEQYF
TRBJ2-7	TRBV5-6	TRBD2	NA	TGTGCCAGCAGCTTTGGGACTAGCGGGAGTTGGGCCTACGAGCAGTACTTC	CASSFGTSGSWAYEQYF